Sequencing of this T cell receptor beta chain was carried out in a study of T cells after yellow fever vaccination. General observations from the study: Repertoires obtained by FACS sorting could include abundant clonotypes that entered as contaminants from the bulk population.

CDR1 and CDR2 (germline): LNHNV, YYDKDF (reference sequence). The length of the CDR3 is 12 residues. The germline V and J ends were trimmed by 4 bases and 5 bases, with 7 bases remaining between them. TCRdb recomputed calls from the 5' RACE reads with MiXCR, one row per CDR3 protein. The sample yields 100,000 to 150,000 distinct CDR3 sequences, more than 6% seen once. As for this clonotype: The antigen remains undetermined.

The chain uses TRBV15 and TRBJ2-3; no firm D call. The sample was CD4+ T cells sorted from PBMCs, taken 10 days after the first yellow fever vaccination. This sequence originates from a man younger than 35 who received the YFV17D yellow fever vaccine. In DNA form, the CDR3 reads TGTGCCACCAGCAAATCGTTAGATACGCAGTATTTT. Protein: CATSKSLDTQYF.